These T cell receptor beta chains were read from a single sample in a study of radiotherapy plus CTLA-4 blockade in lung cancer. Sequenced by immunoSEQ multiplex PCR; TCRdb stores in-frame clones only, minus some. The table has about 49,000 clones, 80% to 90% seen once. The sequencing used peripheral blood, collected from a patient treated with radiotherapy plus ipilimumab. The receptors were sampled from a human donor with non-small cell lung cancer whose response to radiotherapy plus ipilimumab could not be evaluated. Both conserved end residues are part of each CDR3. The D gene is left open where the match is weak. The size of a clone is reported for some rows only, either as once, few or many, or as a class for expanded clones.

j_call v_call clone_size d_call cdr3_aa cdr3_nt
TRBJ2-1 TRBV2 NA NA CASRGRSDYNEQFF TGTGCCAGCAGAGGCAGGTCAGACTACAATGAGCAGTTCTTC
TRBJ2-7 TRBV6-6 NA NA CASRSTDDRSYEQYF TGTGCCAGCAGGTCTACAGATGATCGTTCCTACGAGCAGTACTTC
TRBJ1-2 TRBV9 NA NA CASSRRQIYYGYTF TGTGCCAGCAGCCGTCGACAGATATACTATGGCTACACCTTC
TRBJ1-2 TRBV7-9 NA TRBD1 CASSLGAGGDGYTF TGTGCCAGCAGCTTAGGGGCAGGGGGCGATGGCTACACCTTC
TRBJ2-1 TRBV7-2 NA NA CASSFTAYNEQFF TGTGCCAGCAGCTTTACAGCTTACAATGAGCAGTTCTTC
TRBJ2-7 TRBV29-1 NA TRBD1 CSVYPGQGPLGSYEQYF TGCAGCGTATACCCTGGACAGGGGCCCCTCGGCTCCTACGAGCAGTACTTC
TRBJ2-7 TRBV9 NA TRBD2 CASSVDLAGGPHEQYF TGTGCCAGCAGCGTTGATCTAGCGGGAGGCCCTCACGAGCAGTACTTC
TRBJ2-6 TRBV7-2 NA NA CASSLLSLSGANVLTF TGTGCCAGCAGCTTACTGTCCCTCTCTGGGGCCAACGTCCTGACTTTC
TRBJ1-1 TRBV4-3 NA TRBD1 CASSPDRGLNTEAFF TGCGCCAGCAGCCCCGACAGGGGGTTGAACACTGAAGCTTTCTTT
TRBJ2-7 TRBV7-8 NA TRBD2 CASSLDVGGATYEQYF TGTGCCAGCAGCTTAGACGTCGGGGGGGCCACCTACGAGCAGTACTTC
TRBJ2-5 TRBV7-2 few TRBD1 CASSSGTGEWEQYF TGTGCCAGCAGCTCCGGGACAGGGGAGTGGGAGCAGTACTTC
TRBJ2-1 TRBV28 NA NA CATNGFREFYNEQFF TGTGCCACAAACGGCTTCAGGGAATTTTACAATGAGCAGTTCTTC
TRBJ1-2 TRBV15 NA TRBD1 CATSRDRGDRGYGYTF TGTGCCACCAGCAGAGATCGAGGGGACAGGGGCTATGGCTACACCTTC
TRBJ1-1 TRBV4-2 NA TRBD1 CASRSTPGQVNTEAFF TGTGCCAGCAGATCTACCCCGGGACAGGTGAACACTGAAGCTTTCTTT
TRBJ2-7 TRBV7-9 once TRBD1 CASSIRDRGSYEQYF TGTGCCAGCAGCATCCGGGACAGGGGCTCCTACGAGCAGTACTTC
TRBJ2-7 TRBV27 NA TRBD1 CASSYRGLPYEQYF TGTGCCAGCAGCTACAGGGGGCTACCCTACGAGCAGTACTTC
TRBJ2-1 TRBV6-1 NA NA CASSPKGSGRGEQFF TGTGCCAGCAGTCCCAAAGGATCGGGAAGGGGGGAGCAGTTCTTC
TRBJ2-1 TRBV27 NA TRBD2 CASSSGLAGGRREQFF TGTGCCAGCAGTTCGGGACTAGCGGGAGGGAGGCGTGAGCAGTTCTTC
TRBJ1-5 TRBV28 NA TRBD1 CASSLGAQTGYSNQPQHF TGTGCCAGCAGTTTAGGGGCCCAGACAGGGTATAGCAATCAGCCCCAGCATTTT
TRBJ2-1 TRBV4-2 few NA CASSLRGIEQFF TGTGCCAGCAGCTTAAGGGGAATTGAGCAGTTCTTC
TRBJ2-3 TRBV11-2 NA NA CASSLRADTQYF TGTGCCAGCAGCTTACGGGCAGATACGCAGTATTTT
TRBJ1-2 TRBV4-1 NA TRBD1 CASSAPGTGRGYTF TGCGCCAGCAGCGCTCCCGGGACAGGGCGCGGCTACACCTTC
TRBJ2-4 TRBV5-4 NA TRBD2 CASSPGGGRENIQYF TGTGCCAGCAGCCCGGGGGGAGGACGGGAAAACATTCAGTACTTC
TRBJ1-1 TRBV4-3 NA NA CASSQDLGRTEAFF TGCGCCAGCAGCCAAGATCTGGGGAGGACTGAAGCTTTCTTT
TRBJ2-7 TRBV7-3 NA NA CASSLMGYIVSGHSYEQYF TGTGCCAGCAGCTTAATGGGATATATTGTCAGCGGGCACTCCTACGAGCAGTACTTC
TRBJ1-6 TRBV14 NA TRBD1 CASSRQGDNSPLHF TGTGCCAGCAGTCGACAGGGCGATAATTCACCCCTCCACTTT
TRBJ2-7 TRBV4-1 NA NA CASSQDRQPLYEQYF TGCGCCAGCAGCCAAGATCGACAGCCCCTCTACGAGCAGTACTTC
TRBJ1-2 TRBV19 NA NA CASSITHYGYTF TGTGCCAGCTCAATCACTCACTATGGCTACACCTTC